Reported below is one T cell receptor (beta chain). Antigen specificity is unknown. The data were taken from a study of response to subunit inactivated influenza vaccine. The CDR3 extends over 12 amino acids. Trimming pared 6 bases from V and 1 base from J, leaving 7 bases between. The germline CDR1 and CDR2 sequences are MNHEY and SVGEGT. TCRdb reprocessed the RT-PCR reads via MiXCR and lists one record per CDR3 protein. In the table there are about 520,000 distinct CDR3 sequences, approximately 10% of which are singletons. General study results and limits: T cells newly recruited by each seasonal influenza vaccination are few, the authors suggested.

The chain employs TRBV6-2 or TRBV6-3 and TRBJ2-7, with TRBD1 as a possible D gene (6 bases). Sequencing was performed on PBMCs from blood, taken 45 days after vaccination. This TCR was recovered from a man in his forties or fifties who received an inactivated influenza vaccine. Here the CDR3 DNA reads TGTGCCAGCAGGGACAGTTCCTACGAGCAGTACTTC. Translation: CASRDSSYEQYF.